Sequencing of this TCR beta chain was carried out in a study of shared clonotypes between healthy human individuals. Study-level results: Clonotype sharing across a few donors was observed for roughly 5% of naive CD4 clonotypes. The expectation was that sequencing depth would affect clonotype sharing among donors.

Naive CD8 cells comprised CD45RO-negative, CCR7-positively selected cells, excluding terminally differentiated effector memory CD45RA+ cells. As regards this clone: Its cognate antigen is unknown. At the DNA level, this CDR3 is encoded by other sequences in the same sample as well.

The study ran the assay at deep level. Evenly divided among several immunoSEQ plates was the genomic DNA of each subset. Assay used: immunoSEQ multiplex PCR; TCRdb lists only in-frame clones, some missing. The data show approximately 2,000,000 clones, roughly 93% seen once. Sequencing was carried out using naive CD8+ T cells from PBMCs. This TCR was sampled from a young man in good health. Some clones in this sample may be carry-over from other donors' samples.

The DNA for the CDR3 is TGCGCCAGCAGTGGAGGAGGTGAGCAGTACTTC. Residues: CASSGGGEQYF. The genes are TRBV10-1 and TRBJ2-7; D possibly corresponds to TRBD2 (5 bases). Germline loops: CDR1 WNHNN, CDR2 SYGVQD (reference sequence). There are 11 residues in the CDR3. The V and J ends lost 4 bases and 7 bases respectively, with 8 bases between them.